The rows below give T cell receptor beta chains drawn from one sample of a study of blood T cell repertoires in COVID-19. The data were produced by immunoSEQ multiplex PCR, yet TCRdb's version contains in-frame clones alone and is incomplete. The sample has some 300,000 clones, under 90% seen once. Sequenced input: PBMCs or T cells enriched from blood (not recorded which). Receptors were obtained from a woman aged 30 to 39 who had recovered from COVID-19. Each CDR3 is given with its conserved first and last residue. The D gene is left open where the match is weak. Not every row has a clone size; where given, it reads once, few, many or a size class.

clone_size: .
d_call: .
v_call: TRBV11-2
j_call: TRBJ2-1
cdr3_aa: CASSLGPGAYNEQFF
cdr3_nt: TGTGCCAGCAGCTTAGGTCCGGGAGCATACAATGAGCAGTTCTTC

clone_size: once
d_call: .
v_call: TRBV6-5
j_call: TRBJ2-1
cdr3_aa: CASRLRISYNEQFF
cdr3_nt: TGTGCCAGCAGACTAAGAATCTCCTACAATGAGCAGTTCTTC

clone_size: .
d_call: .
v_call: TRBV7-2
j_call: TRBJ1-2
cdr3_aa: CASSLLLMGALNIYGYTF
cdr3_nt: TGTGCCAGCAGCTTACTCTTAATGGGCGCCCTTAATATCTATGGCTACACCTTC

clone_size: .
d_call: TRBD1
v_call: TRBV11-2
j_call: TRBJ2-5
cdr3_aa: CASSLGTGVETQYF
cdr3_nt: TGTGCCAGCAGCTTAGGGACAGGGGTAGAGACCCAGTACTTC

clone_size: .
d_call: .
v_call: TRBV7-9
j_call: TRBJ1-2
cdr3_aa: CASSTGFYGYTF
cdr3_nt: TGTGCCAGCAGCACAGGGTTCTATGGCTACACCTTC

clone_size: .
d_call: TRBD1
v_call: TRBV12-5
j_call: TRBJ1-5
cdr3_aa: CASGAGGIDQPQHF
cdr3_nt: TGTGCTAGTGGTGCAGGGGGCATCGATCAGCCCCAGCATTTT

clone_size: .
d_call: .
v_call: TRBV12-3/TRBV12-4
j_call: TRBJ1-1
cdr3_aa: CASSSSGGTEAFF
cdr3_nt: .

clone_size: .
d_call: TRBD2
v_call: TRBV5-1
j_call: TRBJ2-4
cdr3_aa: CASSWRGLAGVDDGGNIQYF
cdr3_nt: TGCGCCAGCAGCTGGAGGGGACTAGCGGGAGTCGACGACGGTGGAAACATTCAGTACTTC

clone_size: .
d_call: .
v_call: TRBV5-8
j_call: TRBJ1-4
cdr3_aa: CASRQGIGNEKLFF
cdr3_nt: TGTGCCAGCAGGCAGGGTATTGGTAATGAAAAACTGTTTTTT

clone_size: .
d_call: TRBD1
v_call: TRBV28
j_call: TRBJ1-2
cdr3_aa: CAASLDRGDYGYTF
cdr3_nt: TGTGCGGCCTCTCTCGACAGGGGGGACTATGGCTACACCTTC

clone_size: .
d_call: TRBD2
v_call: TRBV9
j_call: TRBJ2-2
cdr3_aa: CASSVERERDTGELFF
cdr3_nt: TGTGCCAGCAGCGTAGAGCGGGAGAGAGACACCGGGGAGCTGTTTTTT

clone_size: .
d_call: TRBD2
v_call: TRBV7-2
j_call: TRBJ2-1
cdr3_aa: CASSRSGLAFSSYNEQFF
cdr3_nt: TGTGCCAGCAGCCGGTCGGGACTAGCGTTTAGCTCCTACAATGAGCAGTTCTTC

clone_size: once
d_call: .
v_call: TRBV19
j_call: TRBJ2-2
cdr3_aa: CASNEANTGELFF
cdr3_nt: TGTGCCAGTAACGAGGCGAACACCGGGGAGCTGTTTTTT

clone_size: many
d_call: .
v_call: TRBV18
j_call: TRBJ2-5
cdr3_aa: CASSPNAGAAGETQYF
cdr3_nt: TGTGCCAGCTCACCGAACGCAGGGGCGGCGGGAGAGACCCAGTACTTC

clone_size: .
d_call: TRBD2
v_call: TRBV2
j_call: TRBJ2-3
cdr3_aa: CASSEKREWSLSTDTQYF
cdr3_nt: TGTGCCAGCAGTGAAAAGCGGGAGTGGTCCCTTAGCACAGATACGCAGTATTTT

clone_size: .
d_call: TRBD2
v_call: TRBV5-1
j_call: TRBJ2-5
cdr3_aa: CASSRGTSNTETQYF
cdr3_nt: TGCGCCAGCAGTCGCGGGACTAGCAACACGGAGACCCAGTACTTC

clone_size: .
d_call: .
v_call: TRBV2
j_call: TRBJ1-5
cdr3_aa: CASSPEGGNQPQHF
cdr3_nt: TGTGCCAGCAGCCCCGAGGGTGGCAATCAGCCCCAGCATTTT

clone_size: few
d_call: .
v_call: TRBV6-1
j_call: TRBJ2-7
cdr3_aa: CASSEEQVPSYEQYF
cdr3_nt: TGTGCCAGCAGTGAAGAACAGGTACCATCCTACGAGCAGTACTTC

clone_size: .
d_call: .
v_call: TRBV20-1
j_call: TRBJ1-1
cdr3_aa: CSGGGYTEAFF
cdr3_nt: TGCAGTGGGGGGGGGTACACTGAAGCTTTCTTT

clone_size: .
d_call: .
v_call: TRBV7-9
j_call: TRBJ1-4
cdr3_aa: CASSSTQASSEKLFF
cdr3_nt: TGTGCCAGCAGCTCGACACAGGCCTCGTCTGAAAAACTGTTTTTT

clone_size: .
d_call: .
v_call: TRBV27
j_call: TRBJ2-7
cdr3_aa: CASSARLASYEQYF
cdr3_nt: TGTGCCAGCAGTGCCCGACTTGCTTCCTACGAGCAGTACTTC

clone_size: .
d_call: .
v_call: TRBV6-5
j_call: TRBJ1-4
cdr3_aa: CASSYGPAGKLFF
cdr3_nt: TGTGCCAGCAGTTATGGGCCCGCGGGGAAACTGTTTTTT

clone_size: .
d_call: TRBD1
v_call: TRBV19
j_call: TRBJ1-5
cdr3_aa: CASSTQGQGGYQPQHF
cdr3_nt: TGTGCCAGTAGTACGCAAGGACAGGGGGGGTATCAGCCCCAGCATTTT

clone_size: .
d_call: .
v_call: TRBV6-5
j_call: TRBJ2-7
cdr3_aa: CASSPTWGSYEQYF
cdr3_nt: TGTGCCAGCAGTCCTACTTGGGGCAGCTACGAGCAGTACTTC

clone_size: .
d_call: TRBD2
v_call: TRBV30
j_call: TRBJ2-5
cdr3_aa: CAWSVPGGVETQYF
cdr3_nt: TGTGCCTGGAGTGTGCCGGGAGGTGTGGAGACCCAGTACTTC

clone_size: .
d_call: .
v_call: TRBV7-2
j_call: TRBJ2-7
cdr3_aa: CASGLHGAHEQYF
cdr3_nt: TGTGCCAGCGGACTACATGGGGCTCACGAGCAGTACTTC

clone_size: .
d_call: TRBD1
v_call: TRBV7-2
j_call: TRBJ2-1
cdr3_aa: CASSSAGTGNSLVNEQFF
cdr3_nt: TGTGCCAGCAGCTCGGCCGGGACAGGGAATTCATTGGTCAATGAGCAGTTCTTC

clone_size: .
d_call: .
v_call: TRBV5-4
j_call: TRBJ2-2
cdr3_aa: CASSGSATGELFF
cdr3_nt: TGTGCCAGCAGCGGAAGCGCCACCGGGGAGCTGTTTTTT

clone_size: .
d_call: .
v_call: TRBV11-2
j_call: TRBJ2-7
cdr3_aa: CASSLVWSSYEQYF
cdr3_nt: TGTGCCAGCAGCTTAGTCTGGAGCTCCTACGAGCAGTACTTC

clone_size: .
d_call: TRBD1
v_call: TRBV19
j_call: TRBJ1-5
cdr3_aa: CASRTPGQQNQPQHF
cdr3_nt: TGTGCCAGTAGGACCCCGGGACAGCAAAATCAGCCCCAGCATTTT

clone_size: .
d_call: .
v_call: TRBV27
j_call: TRBJ2-4
cdr3_aa: CASSPAPSPEQGLYF
cdr3_nt: TGTGCCAGCAGTCCCGCCCCCTCACCCGAACAGGGATTGTACTTC

clone_size: .
d_call: TRBD1
v_call: TRBV10-2
j_call: TRBJ1-2
cdr3_aa: CASSPGTGWWGYTF
cdr3_nt: TGCGCCAGCAGTCCCGGGACAGGGTGGTGGGGCTACACCTTC

clone_size: .
d_call: .
v_call: TRBV9
j_call: TRBJ2-1
cdr3_aa: CASSVAPPTYFKDEQFF
cdr3_nt: TGTGCCAGCAGCGTAGCCCCCCCGACTTACTTTAAGGATGAGCAGTTCTTC

clone_size: .
d_call: .
v_call: TRBV5-6
j_call: TRBJ2-5
cdr3_aa: CASSLGGSVTQGTQYF
cdr3_nt: TGTGCCAGCAGCTTGGGAGGATCCGTGACTCAGGGGACCCAGTACTTC

clone_size: .
d_call: .
v_call: TRBV7-2
j_call: TRBJ1-2
cdr3_aa: CASSLSGAGYGYTF
cdr3_nt: TGTGCCAGCAGCTTAAGCGGGGCCGGCTATGGCTACACCTTC

clone_size: .
d_call: .
v_call: TRBV4-1
j_call: TRBJ2-2
cdr3_aa: CASSQDWEGGPNTGELFF
cdr3_nt: TGCGCCAGCAGCCAAGATTGGGAGGGGGGACCGAACACCGGGGAGCTGTTTTTT